This T cell receptor beta chain derives from a study of control samples from healthy donors and cancer patients. The table came from immunoSEQ multiplex PCR; TCRdb's copy has only in-frame clones and leaves some out. The sample has about 140,000 clones; 94% are singletons. The CDR3 sequence is 11 residues long. V was cut by 8 bases and J by 8 bases, with 12 bases left in between. Germline assignment: CDR1 SNHLY and CDR2 FYNNEI. The receptor was derived from a man aged 35 to 55 in good health. J is TRBJ1-2 and V is TRBV2; perhaps TRBD1 as D (5 bases). Sample: blood. Here the CDR3 reads CASPYGGGYTF. The CDR3 DNA reads TGTGCCAGCCCGTACGGGGGGGGCTACACCTTC.